This T cell receptor (beta chain) was documented in a study of blood T cell repertoires in COVID-19. Across the whole study: Nucleic acid was either cDNA or gDNA, and it came from T cells, B-cell-depleted T cells, or PBMCs.

V dropped 4 bases and J dropped 7 bases, with 20 bases sitting between them. Germline CDR1 reads LNHDA; CDR2 reads SQIVND (reference sequence). The CDR3 runs 16 residues. Measured with immunoSEQ multiplex PCR; TCRdb has only the in-frame clones, and not every one. The data show about 180,000 clones, about 90% seen once. This clonotype was sampled from a woman aged 50 to 60 who had recovered from COVID-19. This chain joins TRBV19 and TRBJ2-1; TRBD2 might be the D (6 bases). Material: PBMCs or T cells enriched from blood (not recorded which). The CDR3 spells CASSKLSGRYGNEQFF. CDR3 bases: TGTGCCAGTAGTAAACTCTCGGGGAGGTATGGGAATGAGCAGTTCTTC.